This is a list of T cell receptor beta chains from one sample in a study of vaccination and CD4 T cells after COVID-19. TCRdb independently ran MiXCR on the PCR reads; one entry per CDR3 protein. The data contain 15,000 to 20,000 distinct CDR3 sequences, 25% to 30% of them singletons. No antigen has been identified for these receptors. Sequenced: cultured CD4+ T cells from blood. These receptors all come from a human donor with COVID-19. Each CDR3 is given with its conserved first and last residue. A D gene is named only where the DNA matches it firmly. The size of a clone is reported for some rows only, either as once, few or many, or as a class for expanded clones.

d_call,v_call,clone_size,j_call,cdr3_nt,cdr3_aa
.,TRBV2,few,TRBJ2-7,TGTGCCAGCAGGGGGCGCCAGGGAAGAGACGAGCAGTACTTC,CASRGRQGRDEQYF
.,TRBV20-1,few,TRBJ2-5,TGCAGTGCTAGACCCAGCGCAGAGACCCAGTACTTC,CSARPSAETQYF
.,TRBV5-1,.,TRBJ1-3,TGCGCCAGCAGCTTGGGGGGCAGGGGATATGGAAACACCATATATTTT,CASSLGGRGYGNTIYF
TRBD2,TRBV20-1,.,TRBJ2-3,TGCAGTGCTAGTGATAGCGGGGGGGTCCCAGATACGCAGTATTTT,CSASDSGGVPDTQYF
.,TRBV7-2,.,TRBJ2-5,TGTGCCAGCAGCCGGGACATACAAGAGACCCAGTACTTC,CASSRDIQETQYF
.,TRBV12-3/TRBV12-4,.,TRBJ1-1,TGTGCCAGCAGTATCGTCGGGAGAGGAGCTTTCTTT,CASSIVGRGAFF
TRBD1,TRBV19,.,TRBJ1-5,TGTGCCAGTAGGGACGGGACAGGGAGTAATCAGCCCCAGCATTTT,CASRDGTGSNQPQHF
.,TRBV6-1,few,TRBJ1-1,TGTGCCAGCAGTCAGGGGAGGGGAACTGAAGCTTTCTTT,CASSQGRGTEAFF
TRBD1,TRBV7-9,.,TRBJ1-6,TGTGCCAGCAGCTTAGGACAGGGCCTAAATAATTCACCCCTCCACTTT,CASSLGQGLNNSPLHF
.,TRBV18,once,TRBJ1-5,TGTGCCAGCTCACCACAGAGGGACGGCAATCAGCCCCAGCATTTT,CASSPQRDGNQPQHF
TRBD2,TRBV7-3,few,TRBJ2-3,TGTGCCAGCAGCTTAATCCTAGCGGGAGGCACAGATACGCAGTATTTT,CASSLILAGGTDTQYF
.,TRBV15,.,TRBJ2-6,TGTGCCACCAGCAGAGATCGCAGAGCGGGGGCCAACGTCCTGACTTTC,CATSRDRRAGANVLTF
.,TRBV6-1,.,TRBJ2-5,TGTGCCAGCAGTGACGGTGTCCGGGGGAATCAAGAGGCCCAGTACTTC,CASSDGVRGNQEAQYF
TRBD1,TRBV7-8,medium-sized,TRBJ2-1,TGTGCCAGCAGCCGATCCGACAGGGAGACTGAGCAGTTCTTC,CASSRSDRETEQFF
.,TRBV20-1,.,TRBJ2-2,TGCAGTGCTAGACACGACGCGAACACCGGGGAGCTGTTTTTT,CSARHDANTGELFF
TRBD1,TRBV5-4,.,TRBJ1-6,TGTGCCAGCAGCTTGACAGGGGGTTGGAATTCACCCCTCCACTTT,CASSLTGGWNSPLHF
.,TRBV20-1,.,TRBJ1-3,TGCAGTGCTAGAACATACCGAGACGGGTACTCTGGAAACACCATATATTTT,CSARTYRDGYSGNTIYF
.,TRBV6-2/TRBV6-3,few,TRBJ1-2,TGTGCCAGCAGAGTTCGCACAGGGTTGGACTATGGCTACACCTTC,CASRVRTGLDYGYTF
.,TRBV10-2,once,TRBJ2-3,TGCGCCAGCAGGACGGAAAGCACAGATACGCAGTATTTT,CASRTESTDTQYF
.,TRBV7-2,.,TRBJ1-1,TGTGCCAGCAGCTTAGTCGGGGTTGGTTTGAACACTGAAGCTTTCTTT,CASSLVGVGLNTEAFF
.,TRBV6-1,.,TRBJ1-4,TGTGCCAGCAGTCGAATTGGCACTAATGAAAAACTGTTTTTT,CASSRIGTNEKLFF
.,TRBV19,few,TRBJ2-5,TGTGCCACGTCCAGTCCGGGAGAGACCCAGTACTTC,CATSSPGETQYF
TRBD2,TRBV6-4,few,TRBJ2-3,TGTGCCAGCAGTGAGGAAGCGGGGGGGCCCACAGATACGCAGTATTTT,CASSEEAGGPTDTQYF
TRBD1,TRBV7-9,few,TRBJ1-2,TGTGCCAGCAGCCTTGGACAGGGCGTGCACTATGGCTACACCTTC,CASSLGQGVHYGYTF
.,TRBV7-9,few,TRBJ1-2,TGTGCCAGCAGCCCAGCCCGACAGGTTTGGTATGGCTACACCTTC,CASSPARQVWYGYTF
TRBD2,TRBV20-1,.,TRBJ2-3,TGCAGTGCTTCTAGCGGGAGCACAGATACGCAGTATTTT,CSASSGSTDTQYF
.,TRBV7-8,few,TRBJ1-1,TGTGCCAGCAGCCCCCCGGTGAAGGGAATTGACACTGAAGCTTTCTTT,CASSPPVKGIDTEAFF
.,TRBV11-3,.,TRBJ2-1,TGTGCCAGCAGCTTGGTATCGGGTTCCGGGAAGCTTGAGCAGTTCTTC,CASSLVSGSGKLEQFF
.,TRBV7-2,.,TRBJ2-1,TGTGCCAGCAGCCCAGCCCGGGAGCAGTTCTTC,CASSPAREQFF
.,TRBV19,few,TRBJ1-6,TGTGCCAGTAGTCCCGGGTATCCCGGGAGTAATTCACCCCTCCACTTT,CASSPGYPGSNSPLHF
TRBD2,TRBV7-2,few,TRBJ2-1,TGTGCCAGCAGCCCATCCATCACTAGCGGGGTGTACAATGAGCAGTTCTTC,CASSPSITSGVYNEQFF
.,TRBV19,.,TRBJ2-3,TGTGCCAGCACCCCCGTCGGCGGGCCAGTCCCAGATACGCAGTATTTT,CASTPVGGPVPDTQYF
TRBD2,TRBV11-3,.,TRBJ2-1,TGTGCCAGCTCAGAGGACGGGGGGGCCCTCAATGAGCAGTTCTTC,CASSEDGGALNEQFF
.,TRBV27,few,TRBJ2-1,TGTGCCAGCAGTTTATCGCGGCCTAGCTCCTACAATGAGCAGTTCTTC,CASSLSRPSSYNEQFF
.,TRBV20-1,.,TRBJ2-5,TGCAGTGCTAGGGGCAGGGGATTTCAAGAGACCCAGTACTTC,CSARGRGFQETQYF
.,TRBV2,.,TRBJ1-6,TGTGCCAGCAGTGCCGTCAGGGTACAGTTAGATTCACCCCTCCACTTT,CASSAVRVQLDSPLHF
.,TRBV6-1,few,TRBJ1-5,TGTGCCAGCAGTGAAGCGCAGGGCAATCAGCCCCAGCATTTT,CASSEAQGNQPQHF
TRBD1,TRBV2,.,TRBJ1-2,TGTGCCAGCAGAGGACAGGGTAAAGAACTTACTAACTATGGCTACACCTTC,CASRGQGKELTNYGYTF
TRBD1,TRBV5-1,.,TRBJ2-7,TGCGCCAGCAGCTCGGGACAGTTCTACGAGCAGTACTTC,CASSSGQFYEQYF
.,TRBV11-3,.,TRBJ2-5,TGTGCCAGCAGCTCGTCAGGGGAGGAGACCCAGTACTTC,CASSSSGEETQYF
.,TRBV5-4,.,TRBJ2-1,TGTGCCAGCAGCCACCCGCGGGACTCACGAGGAAACAATGAGCAGTTCTTC,CASSHPRDSRGNNEQFF
TRBD1,TRBV24-1,few,TRBJ2-2,TGTGCCACCAGTTCGCCGGGACAGGGGAACACCGGGGAGCTGTTTTTT,CATSSPGQGNTGELFF
.,TRBV11-2,.,TRBJ2-3,TGTGCCAGCAGCCCAACGGGTACGGGCCCAGATACGCAGTATTTT,CASSPTGTGPDTQYF
.,TRBV4-2,.,TRBJ2-7,TGTGCCAGCAGCGAACCTCCGGGGAACGAGCAGTACTTC,CASSEPPGNEQYF
.,TRBV20-1,medium-sized,TRBJ2-3,TGCAGTGCGCCGTCCCGGGGACCCCCCACAGATACGCAGTATTTT,CSAPSRGPPTDTQYF